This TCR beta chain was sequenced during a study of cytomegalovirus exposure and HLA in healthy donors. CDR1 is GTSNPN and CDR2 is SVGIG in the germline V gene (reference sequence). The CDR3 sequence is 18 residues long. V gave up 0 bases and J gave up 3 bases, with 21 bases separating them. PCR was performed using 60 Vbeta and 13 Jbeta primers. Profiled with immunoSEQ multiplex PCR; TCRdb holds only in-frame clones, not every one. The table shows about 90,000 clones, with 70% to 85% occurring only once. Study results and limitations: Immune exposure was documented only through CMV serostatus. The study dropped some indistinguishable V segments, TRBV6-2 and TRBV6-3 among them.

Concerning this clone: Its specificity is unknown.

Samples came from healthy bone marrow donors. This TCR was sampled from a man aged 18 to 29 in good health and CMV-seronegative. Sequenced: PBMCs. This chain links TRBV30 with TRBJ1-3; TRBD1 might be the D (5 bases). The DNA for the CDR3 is TGTGCCTGGAGTGTACAGGCCGTATGGGCAGTGAATGGAAACACCATATATTTT. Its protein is CAWSVQAVWAVNGNTIYF.